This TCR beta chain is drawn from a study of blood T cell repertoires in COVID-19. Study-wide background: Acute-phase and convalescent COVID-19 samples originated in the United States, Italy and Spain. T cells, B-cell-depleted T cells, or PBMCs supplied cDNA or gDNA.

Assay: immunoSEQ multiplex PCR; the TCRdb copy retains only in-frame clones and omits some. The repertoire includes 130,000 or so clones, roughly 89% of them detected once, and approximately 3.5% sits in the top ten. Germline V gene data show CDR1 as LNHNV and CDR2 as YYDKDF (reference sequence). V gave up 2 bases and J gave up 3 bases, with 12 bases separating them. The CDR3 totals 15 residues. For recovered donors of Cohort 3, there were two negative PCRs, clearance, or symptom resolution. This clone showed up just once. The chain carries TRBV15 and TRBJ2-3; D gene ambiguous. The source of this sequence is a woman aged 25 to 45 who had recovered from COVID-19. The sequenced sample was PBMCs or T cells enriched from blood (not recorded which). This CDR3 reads CATSRRSSGTDTQYF. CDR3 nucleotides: TGTGCCACCAGCAGACGTTCTTCCGGGACAGATACGCAGTATTTT.